This T cell receptor (beta chain) was identified in a study of Ad26.COV2.S vaccination and SARS-CoV-2 variants. The overall study: Of the COV1001 trial arms, the Ad26.COV2.S arm included the donor. General observations from the study: After vaccination, substantial breadth of spike-specific CD8+ and CD4+ responses was reported.

Treatment here: around 19 received Ad26.COV2.S at low or high dose, single or two shots; roughly 5 received placebo; per-sample allocation not given. Sampling occurred on day 63 after the first vaccine or placebo injection. The V end lost 6 bases, the J end lost 4 bases, and 15 bases lay between the germline ends. This CDR3 has 15 residues. CDR1 is SNHLY, CDR2 FYNNEI, per germline. Produced via immunoSEQ multiplex PCR; TCRdb's table is partial and in-frame only. The sample has 440,000 or so clones, 89% seen once; the top ten hold 1.7%. This clone was seen just once. Its antigen is undetermined. This TCR came from a person aged 18-60 years who received the Ad26.COV2.S COVID-19 vaccine or a placebo. Source: peripheral blood, taken in a trial of Ad26.COV2.S vaccine versus placebo. The rearrangement joins TRBV2 to TRBJ2-2; TRBD2 might be the D (6 bases). In nucleotides, the CDR3 is TGTGCCAGCAGCGAGAGGAGGGTCGGCACCGGGGAGCTGTTTTTT. Amino acid sequence: CASSERRVGTGELFF.